Listed below are T cell receptor beta chains from one sample, sequenced in a study of siplizumab effects on memory and regulatory T cells. Measured with immunoSEQ multiplex PCR; TCRdb has only the in-frame clones, and not every one. Of more than 90,000 clones in the sample, about 94% were seen once. Material for sequencing was non-Treg CD4+ T cells sorted from blood. These receptors all come from a human donor in good health. CDR3s include the opening cysteine and the closing phenylalanine or tryptophan. Each record gives: CDR3 protein, J gene, V gene.

CASSVEVGQKSGYTF,TRBJ1-2,TRBV9
CAWSSGYNQPQHF,TRBJ1-5,TRBV30
CASSPTDRAEAFF,TRBJ1-1,TRBV18
CASSERGEGSYEQYF,TRBJ2-7,TRBV6-1
CASSFGRSRGLAEVVPDTQYF,TRBJ2-3,TRBV27
CASSLKGPDTQYF,TRBJ2-3,TRBV5-4
CASSSAVGGSGTNEQFF,TRBJ2-1,TRBV7-8
CASSDPGTTGETQYF,TRBJ2-5,TRBV25-1
CASSLPVGGPGTEAFF,TRBJ1-1,TRBV5-4
CASSSDRKAAYEQYF,TRBJ2-7,TRBV28
CASSLATGVGETQYF,TRBJ2-5,TRBV5-1
CASSPIAGETYEQYF,TRBJ2-7,TRBV18
CASSRPTVIMNTEAFF,TRBJ1-1,TRBV28
CASSVATGAGQFF,TRBJ2-1,TRBV9
CASSVQGTDTQYF,TRBJ2-3,TRBV6-4
CASSLGQGATYSGYTF,TRBJ1-2,TRBV19
CASSRTGTANTGELFF,TRBJ2-2,TRBV5-1
CASSTETGFEQYF,TRBJ2-7,TRBV5-1
CASSQQSGTGVGDTQYF,TRBJ2-3,TRBV14
CASSLHRLYNEQFF,TRBJ2-1,TRBV28
CAWSVRTGGPEKLFF,TRBJ1-4,TRBV30
CASNLAHDEQFF,TRBJ2-1,TRBV11-1
CASSRLPSLPNTDTQYF,TRBJ2-3,TRBV5-1
CASIALPLRNEQFF,TRBJ2-1,TRBV2
CASSPRPSSYNEQFF,TRBJ2-1,TRBV27
CASSLWSAWDRVSYEQYF,TRBJ2-7,TRBV11-2
CASSPLSNPDTQYF,TRBJ2-3,TRBV18
CASSSYRTGVTGANVLTF,TRBJ2-6,TRBV27
CASSQTQGAGYYEQYF,TRBJ2-7,TRBV7-8
CASSARTGEQPQHF,TRBJ1-5,TRBV7-2
CASSLKGGYEAFF,TRBJ1-1,TRBV11-3
CASKVQGGEQYF,TRBJ2-7,TRBV27
CASSPGGNQPQHF,TRBJ1-5,TRBV18
CASSSVDPIGTGGAFF,NA,TRBV7-6
CASSSLAGFGREQYF,TRBJ2-7,TRBV13
CASSLDRYEQYF,TRBJ2-7,TRBV11-2
CASSQGDEQYF,TRBJ2-7,TRBV4-1
CASSLMGNANYGYTF,TRBJ1-2,TRBV7-8
CASSLRAHGDTQYF,TRBJ2-3,TRBV6-5
CASSFQAPYEQYF,TRBJ2-7,TRBV5-1
CASSPERGSTIEQYF,TRBJ2-7,TRBV27
CANLMFRGDEAFF,TRBJ1-1,TRBV10-1
CASRNEPPGTWQYF,TRBJ2-7,TRBV5-1
CATSRDTTGLGSGANVLTF,TRBJ2-6,TRBV15
CASSLNTGGGNSPLHF,TRBJ1-6,TRBV5-1
CASSVEVQTPLHF,TRBJ1-6,TRBV9